This T cell receptor beta chain was found in a study of blood T cell repertoires in COVID-19. The overall study: COVID-19 samples collected from the United States, Italy and Spain covered acute and convalescent phases. Sample material is recorded as cDNA or gDNA derived from T cells, B-cell-depleted T cells, or PBMCs.

There are many counts of this clone. The CDR3 length is 15 residues. The V end lost 1 base, the J end lost 5 bases, and 12 bases lay between the germline ends. CDR1 is LGHNT and CDR2 is FRNRAP in the germline V gene. TCRdb's table, derived via immunoSEQ multiplex PCR, lists solely in-frame clones and lacks some. The sample includes about 120,000 clones, roughly nine tenths seen only once; the top ten take around a quarter. The sequencing input was peripheral blood. The receptor was isolated from a man aged 65-85 years with active or convalescent COVID-19. The chain combines TRBV12-5 with TRBJ2-1, with D possibly TRBD1 on 5 matching bases. The CDR3 spells CASGLGTGPHNEQFF. The CDR3 DNA follows: TGTGCTAGTGGTTTGGGCACAGGCCCACACAATGAGCAGTTCTTC.